This entry lists 25 T cell receptor beta chains sequenced from one sample in a study of cytomegalovirus exposure and HLA in healthy donors. The PCR was carried out with 60 Vbeta primers and 13 Jbeta primers. The method was immunoSEQ multiplex PCR; TCRdb's version includes in-frame clones alone and lacks a portion of them. The profile shows more than 250,000 clones, around nine tenths of them singletons. Sequencing used PBMCs. These receptors all stem from a woman between 18 and 29 years old in good health and CMV-seronegative.

This chain uses TRBV4-1 with TRBJ2-5, with 9 bases lining up with TRBD1. Unmatched junction bases numbered 6, after V lost 4 bases and J lost 3 bases. The CDR3 loop spans 15 amino acids. Germline V gene lookup returns CDR1 MGHRA and CDR2 YSYEKL. The CDR3 is CASSRKRTGEETQYF. In DNA, the CDR3 is TGCGCCAGCAGCCGAAAACGGACAGGGGAAGAGACCCAGTACTTC.

The chain links TRBV2 to TRBJ1-6, with unresolved D. This CDR3 is 14 amino acids long. Trimming took 7 bases from V and 10 from J, leaving 17 bases between them. CDR1 and CDR2 from the germline V gene are SNHLY and FYNNEI. The CDR3 sequence is CASTASPRESPLHF. CDR3 in DNA: TGTGCCAGCACCGCAAGTCCAAGGGAGTCACCCCTCCACTTT.

The rearrangement joins TRBV5-8 to TRBJ1-5, with D perhaps matching TRBD1 (6 bases). Trimming cost V 3 bases and J 7 bases, with 14 bases left between them. This CDR3 comprises 14 residues. CDR1 is SGHTS and CDR2 is YDEGEE in the germline V gene. The CDR3 loop is CASSSVGGGQPQHF. CDR3 nucleotide sequence: TGTGCCAGCAGCTCCGTTGGGGGCGGCCAGCCCCAGCATTTT.

The chain carries TRBV14 and TRBJ1-3; D is ambiguous. Germline V gives CDR1 SGHDN, CDR2 FVKESK. CDR3 length: 17 residues. The V end was cut by 0 bases, the J end by 0 bases, with 12 bases between. CDR3 sequence reads: CASSQDRGTSSGNTIYF. CDR3 nucleotide sequence: TGTGCCAGCAGCCAAGATAGAGGCACCTCCTCTGGAAACACCATATATTTT.

The gene calls are TRBV27 and TRBJ2-7; 15 positions match TRBD2. The V segment lost 0 bases and the J segment 3 bases; nucleotides outside the gene matches: 15. The CDR3 runs 21 residues. The germline gives CDR1 MNHEY, CDR2 SMNVEV (reference sequence). This chain's CDR3 is CASSLSPMGLAGGVDYYEQYF. CDR3 nucleotide sequence: TGTGCCAGCAGTTTATCCCCAATGGGACTAGCGGGGGGTGTCGACTACTACGAGCAGTACTTC.

V usage is TRBV7-3 and J usage is TRBJ2-1, with 7 positions matching TRBD2. The germline V gene encodes CDR1 SGHTA and CDR2 FQGTGA. This CDR3 has 15 residues. The V gene end was trimmed by 0 bases and the J gene end by 5 bases; junction bases not matched to a gene: 4. The CDR3 spells CASSLTAGINNEQFF. CDR3 DNA sequence: TGTGCCAGCAGCTTAACAGCGGGGATCAACAATGAGCAGTTCTTC.

The rearrangement joins TRBV7-8 to TRBJ2-1, with 11 bases matching TRBD2. The J segment lost 4 bases and the V segment lost 3 bases, leaving 8 bases of the junction unmatched. Per the germline V gene, CDR1 is SGHVS and CDR2 is FQNEAQ. This CDR3 is 17 amino acids long. CDR3: CASSLSVAGGFYNEQFF. CDR3 bases: TGTGCCAGCAGCTTGTCGGTAGCGGGGGGGTTTTACAATGAGCAGTTCTTC.

This sequence joins TRBV7-2 and TRBJ1-2; TRBD1 agrees at 8 bases. The CDR3 extends over 13 amino acids. The ends lost 6 bases at V and 4 bases at J; junction bases unmatched: 4. Germline CDR1 is SGHTA and CDR2 is FQGNSA. The CDR3 spells CASSKDRGYGYTF. DNA of the CDR3: TGTGCCAGCAGTAAAGACAGGGGCTATGGCTACACCTTC.

This clone is a singleton in its sample. This chain links TRBV5-1 with TRBJ2-1, with 9 bases aligning to TRBD2. The J segment lost 9 bases and the V segment lost 0 bases, leaving 10 bases of the junction unmatched. The length of the CDR3 is 16 residues. Germline lookup yields CDR1 SGHRS and CDR2 YFSETQ. The CDR3 region is CASSLADSGGLLEQFF. CDR3 in DNA: TGCGCCAGCAGCTTGGCCGATAGCGGGGGTTTGCTTGAGCAGTTCTTC.

The chain links TRBV2 to TRBJ2-3; 9 bases fit TRBD2. This CDR3 has 15 amino acids. With 9 bases clipped from V and 3 bases from J, the junction kept 10 bases outside the gene matches. Germline-derived CDR1 and CDR2 are SNHLY and FYNNEI. CDR3 protein: CARTAGGPVTDTQYF. The CDR3 region has the DNA TGTGCCAGAACGGCGGGGGGGCCGGTTACAGATACGCAGTATTTT.

The gene calls are TRBV11-2 and TRBJ2-7, with 7 bases lining up with TRBD1. Unmatched junction bases numbered 4, after V lost 3 bases and J lost 5 bases. The CDR3 runs to 13 residues. Germline assignment: CDR1 SGHAT and CDR2 FQNNGV. The chain's CDR3 is CASSFDRVHEQYF. In DNA form, the CDR3 reads TGTGCCAGCAGCTTCGACAGGGTCCACGAGCAGTACTTC.

This clone was seen a few times. This chain uses TRBV10-3 with TRBJ1-3; 10 nucleotides agree with TRBD1. Germline V gene data show CDR1 as ENHRY and CDR2 as SYGVKD. The CDR3 covers 16 residues. V dropped 2 bases and J dropped 2; count of bases not matched to a gene: 3. CDR3: CAISEQGQGTGNTIYF. The DNA of the CDR3 is TGTGCCATCAGTGAGCAGGGACAGGGGACTGGAAACACCATATATTTT.

The chain joins TRBV19 to TRBJ1-1, with 7 bases that match TRBD1. The V gene's germline CDR1 is LNHDA and CDR2 SQIVND (reference sequence). This CDR3 contains 13 residues. V lost 4 bases and J lost 5; bases outside the gene matches: 4. The CDR3 bases are TGTGCCAGTAGTACGGGACAGCGTACTGAAGCTTTCTTT. Translation gives CASSTGQRTEAFF. Full variable domain (rest looked up from reference TRBV19 and TRBJ1-1): DGGITQSPKYLFRKEGQNVTLSCEQNLNHDAMYWYRQDPGQGLRLIYYSQIVNDFQKGDIAEGYSVSREKKESFPLTVTSAQKNPTAFYLCASSTGQRTEAFFGQGTRLTVV.

The chain has TRBV2 and TRBJ1-4; 9 bases are shared with TRBD1. CDR3 length: 14 amino acids. Losses at the gene ends were 4 bases for V and 8 bases for J; bases not matched to a gene: 5. Per germline, CDR1 SNHLY and CDR2 FYNNEI. The CDR3 bases are TGTGCCAGCAGTGCTGGGACAGGGCAAGAAAAACTGTTTTTT. Protein sequence: CASSAGTGQEKLFF.

The chain couples TRBV4-1 to TRBJ2-3; the D is unclear. Germline V gene lookup returns CDR1 MGHRA and CDR2 YSYEKL. The CDR3 sequence is 12 residues long. V dropped 0 bases and J dropped 5 bases, with 3 bases sitting between them. CDR3 coding DNA: TGCGCCAGCAGCCAAGACGGAGATACGCAGTATTTT. Its translation is CASSQDGDTQYF.

This clone has a single count. The chain has TRBV19 and TRBJ1-3; TRBD1 matches 7 bases. Per germline, CDR1 LNHDA and CDR2 SQIVND (reference sequence). The CDR3 has 18 amino acids. With 5 bases clipped from V and 8 bases from J, the junction kept 21 bases outside the gene matches. The CDR3 sequence: CASSLYGPGGQKTDTIYF. In nucleotides, the CDR3 is TGTGCCAGTAGTTTGTACGGGCCCGGGGGACAGAAGACGGACACCATATATTTT.

This chain connects TRBV30 to TRBJ1-1; no reliable D call. Germline CDR1 GTSNPN, CDR2 SVGIG (reference sequence). The V gene lost 8 bases and the J gene lost 1 base, with 11 bases spanning the gap. This CDR3 has 12 amino acids. This chain's CDR3 is CAQTGENTEAFF. The CDR3 nucleotides read TGTGCCCAGACTGGAGAGAACACTGAAGCTTTCTTT.

In DNA, the CDR3 is TGTGCCAGCAGTTCCCCCCACAGGGGGGGCTATGGCTACACCTTC. It encodes CASSSPHRGGYGYTF. This chain joins TRBV27 and TRBJ1-2, with 8 bases aligning to TRBD1. The CDR3 runs to 15 residues. The trim removed 4 bases at V and 4 bases at J, leaving 8 bases unmatched. Germline V gene data show CDR1 as MNHEY and CDR2 as SMNVEV (reference sequence).

This clone was seen once. CDR3 coding DNA: TGTGCCAGCTGTCCCCAACCTTGGACAGGGCGAGATACGCAGTATTTT. Its protein product is CASCPQPWTGRDTQYF. The chain combines TRBV28 with TRBJ2-3, with 8 bases that match TRBD1. The CDR3 length is 16 residues. Germline V CDR1 and CDR2: MDHEN, SYDVKM. The trim removed 8 bases at V and 5 bases at J, leaving 15 bases unmatched.

The rearrangement links TRBV5-4 to TRBJ2-1; tentative D call: TRBD1 (6 bases). Trimming shortened V by 2 bases and J by 0 bases, and 12 bases separated the two germline ends. The germline V gene has CDR1 SGHNT and CDR2 YYREEE (reference sequence). The CDR3 covers 16 residues. The CDR3 region is CASSFGGESSYNEQFF. The CDR3 nucleotides read TGTGCCAGCAGCTTTGGGGGCGAGAGCTCCTACAATGAGCAGTTCTTC.

V and J are TRBV6-5 and TRBJ2-3, with a tentative D call TRBD2 (6 bases). This CDR3 has 15 amino acids. Germline-derived CDR1 and CDR2 are MNHEY and SVGAGI. Between the trimmed V and J ends, which lost 5 bases and 4 bases, there was a span of 16 bases. The CDR3 spells CASSRRGTAPDTQYF. The CDR3, as DNA: TGTGCCAGCAGTCGGCGGGGCACGGCCCCAGATACGCAGTATTTT.

The V and J genes are TRBV27 and TRBJ2-5, with a tentative D call TRBD1 (5 bases). Gene TRBJ2-7 matches the end of the DNA better, so the J call may be wrong. From germline, CDR1 is MNHEY and CDR2 SMNVEV (reference sequence). The CDR3 consists of 14 residues. In DNA, the CDR3 is TGTGCCAGCAGTTTATCCCCGCAGGGCTACGAGCAGTACTTC. As protein: CASSLSPQGYEQYF.

This clone has just one count. J is TRBJ2-5 and V is TRBV19; 8 bases agree with TRBD2. The CDR3 covers 13 residues. CDR1 is LNHDA, CDR2 SQIVND, per germline (reference sequence). V lost 1 base and J lost 5; bases outside the gene matches: 0. DNA of the CDR3: TGTGCCAGTAGTATAGTAGCGGGGGAGACCCAGTACTTC. This sequence encodes CASSIVAGETQYF.

This sequence joins TRBV28 and TRBJ1-2; the D is unclear. The germline V gene has CDR1 MDHEN and CDR2 SYDVKM. V was clipped by 6 bases and J by 8 bases, with 19 bases between them. The CDR3 length is 14 residues. CDR3 sequence reads: CASSLTALSGGYTF. The CDR3 bases are TGTGCCAGCAGCCTCACAGCCTTATCGGGAGGCTACACCTTC.

The chain combines TRBV6-1 with TRBJ2-7, with D hard to call. V was clipped by 2 bases and J by 2 bases, with 10 bases between them. The germline V gene encodes CDR1 MNHNS and CDR2 SASEGT. The CDR3 has 14 residues. The chain's CDR3 is CASSEHDWTYEQYF. The CDR3 nucleotides are TGTGCCAGCAGTGAACACGACTGGACCTACGAGCAGTACTTC.